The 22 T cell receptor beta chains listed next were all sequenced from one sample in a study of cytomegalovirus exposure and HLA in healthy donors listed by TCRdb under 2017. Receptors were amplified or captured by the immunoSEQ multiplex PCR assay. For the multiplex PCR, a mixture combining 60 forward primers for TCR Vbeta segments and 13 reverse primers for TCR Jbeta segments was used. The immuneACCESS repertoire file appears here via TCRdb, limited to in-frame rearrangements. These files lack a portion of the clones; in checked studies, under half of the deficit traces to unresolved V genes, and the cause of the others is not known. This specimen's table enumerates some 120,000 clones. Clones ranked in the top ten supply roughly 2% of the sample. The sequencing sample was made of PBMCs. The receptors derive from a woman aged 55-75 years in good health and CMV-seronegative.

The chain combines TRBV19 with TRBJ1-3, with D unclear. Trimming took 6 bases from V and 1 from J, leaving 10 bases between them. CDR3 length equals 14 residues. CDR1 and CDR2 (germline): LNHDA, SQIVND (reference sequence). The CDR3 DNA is TGTGCCAGTAGCCTGCCGGGATCTGGAAACACCATATATTTT. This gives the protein CASSLPGSGNTIYF.

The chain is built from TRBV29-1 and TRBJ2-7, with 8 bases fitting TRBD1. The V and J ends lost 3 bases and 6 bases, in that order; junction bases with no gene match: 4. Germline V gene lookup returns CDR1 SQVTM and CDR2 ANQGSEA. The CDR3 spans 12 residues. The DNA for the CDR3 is TGCAGCGTTGAGGTGACAGGGGTCGAGCAGTACTTC. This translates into CSVEVTGVEQYF.

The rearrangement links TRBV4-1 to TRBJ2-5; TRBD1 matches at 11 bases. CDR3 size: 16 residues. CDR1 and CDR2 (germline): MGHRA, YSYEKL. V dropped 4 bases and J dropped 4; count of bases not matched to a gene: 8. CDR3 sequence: CASSPGQGAFAETQYF. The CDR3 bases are TGCGCCAGCAGCCCAGGACAGGGGGCATTTGCAGAGACCCAGTACTTC.

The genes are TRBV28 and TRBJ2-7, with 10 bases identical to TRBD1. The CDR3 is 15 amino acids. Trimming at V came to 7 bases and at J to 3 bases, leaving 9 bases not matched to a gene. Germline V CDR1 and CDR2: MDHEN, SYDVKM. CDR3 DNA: TGTGCCAGCACCCGGGGGGACAGGGGCAACTACGAGCAGTACTTC. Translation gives CASTRGDRGNYEQYF.

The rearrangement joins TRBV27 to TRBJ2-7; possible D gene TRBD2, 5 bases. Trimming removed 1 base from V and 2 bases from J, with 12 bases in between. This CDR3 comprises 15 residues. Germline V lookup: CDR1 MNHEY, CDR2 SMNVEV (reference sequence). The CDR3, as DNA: TGTGCCAGCAGTTTATATTTTTCGGGGACCTACGAGCAGTACTTC. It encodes CASSLYFSGTYEQYF.

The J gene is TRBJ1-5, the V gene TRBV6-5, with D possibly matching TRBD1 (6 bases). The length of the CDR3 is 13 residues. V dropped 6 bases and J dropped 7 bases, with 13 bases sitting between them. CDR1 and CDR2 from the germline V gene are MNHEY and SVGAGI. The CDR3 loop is CASRTGPGQPQHF. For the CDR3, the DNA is TGTGCCAGCAGGACAGGTCCTGGGCAGCCCCAGCATTTT.

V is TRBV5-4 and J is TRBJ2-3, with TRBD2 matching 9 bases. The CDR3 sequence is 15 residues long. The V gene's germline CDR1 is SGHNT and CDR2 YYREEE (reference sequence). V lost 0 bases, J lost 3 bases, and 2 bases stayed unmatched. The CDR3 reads CASSLGREGTDTQYF. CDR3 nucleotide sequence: TGTGCCAGCAGCTTGGGGCGGGAGGGTACAGATACGCAGTATTTT.

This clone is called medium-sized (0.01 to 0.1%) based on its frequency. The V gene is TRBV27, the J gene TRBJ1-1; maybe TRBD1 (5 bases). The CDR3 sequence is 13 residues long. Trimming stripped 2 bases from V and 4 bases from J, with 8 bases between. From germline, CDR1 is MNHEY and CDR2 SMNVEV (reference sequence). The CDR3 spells CASSLTRATEAFF. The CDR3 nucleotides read TGTGCCAGCAGTTTAACCAGGGCCACTGAAGCTTTCTTT.

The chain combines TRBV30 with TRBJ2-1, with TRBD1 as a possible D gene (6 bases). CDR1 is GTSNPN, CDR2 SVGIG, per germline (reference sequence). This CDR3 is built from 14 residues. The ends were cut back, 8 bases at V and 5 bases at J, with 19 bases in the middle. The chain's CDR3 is CARPTGPKDNEQFF. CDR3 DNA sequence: TGTGCCAGGCCGACAGGCCCAAAGGACAATGAGCAGTTCTTC.

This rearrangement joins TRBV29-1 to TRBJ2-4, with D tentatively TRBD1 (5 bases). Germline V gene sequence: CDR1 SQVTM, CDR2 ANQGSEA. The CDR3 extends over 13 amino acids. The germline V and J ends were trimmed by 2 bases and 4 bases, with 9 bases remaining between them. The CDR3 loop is CSVETDRKNIQYF. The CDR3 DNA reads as TGCAGCGTTGAAACCGACAGAAAAAACATTCAGTACTTC.

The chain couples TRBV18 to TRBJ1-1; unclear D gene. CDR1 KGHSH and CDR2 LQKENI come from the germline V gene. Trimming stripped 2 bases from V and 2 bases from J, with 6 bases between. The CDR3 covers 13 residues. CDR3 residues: CASSPRENTEAFF. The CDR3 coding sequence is TGTGCCAGCTCACCAAGAGAAAACACTGAAGCTTTCTTT.

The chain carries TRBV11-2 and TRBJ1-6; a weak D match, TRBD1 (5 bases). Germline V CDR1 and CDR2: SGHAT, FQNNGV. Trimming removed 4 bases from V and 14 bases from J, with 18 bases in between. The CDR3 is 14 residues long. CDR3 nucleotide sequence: TGTGCCAGCAGCTCAATTACGACAGCTGTGGCCCTCCACTTT. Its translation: CASSSITTAVALHF.

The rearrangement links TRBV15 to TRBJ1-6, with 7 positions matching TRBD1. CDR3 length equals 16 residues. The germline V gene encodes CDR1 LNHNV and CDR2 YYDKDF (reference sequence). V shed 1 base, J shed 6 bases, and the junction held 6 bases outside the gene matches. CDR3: CATSRGYGTANSPLHF. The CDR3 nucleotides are TGTGCCACCAGCAGAGGCTACGGGACAGCTAATTCACCCCTCCACTTT.

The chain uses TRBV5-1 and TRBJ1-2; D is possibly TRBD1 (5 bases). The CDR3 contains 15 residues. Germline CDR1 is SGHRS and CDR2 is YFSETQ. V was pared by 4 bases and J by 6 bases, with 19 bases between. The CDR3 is CASSVPGTGGDGYTF. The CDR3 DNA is TGCGCCAGCAGCGTGCCCGGGACGGGGGGGGATGGCTACACCTTC. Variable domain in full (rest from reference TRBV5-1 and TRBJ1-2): KAGVTQTPRYLIKTRGQQVTLSCSPISGHRSVSWYQQTPGQGLQFLFEYFSETQRNKGNFPGRFSGRQFSNSRSEMNVSTLELGDSALYLCASSVPGTGGDGYTFGSGTRLTVV.

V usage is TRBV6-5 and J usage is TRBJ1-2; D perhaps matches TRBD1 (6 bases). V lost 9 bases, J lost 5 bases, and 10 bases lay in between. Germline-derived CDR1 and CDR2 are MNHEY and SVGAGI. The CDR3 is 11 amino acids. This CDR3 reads CASGGGYGYTF. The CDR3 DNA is TGTGCCAGTGGGGGCGGGTATGGCTACACCTTC.

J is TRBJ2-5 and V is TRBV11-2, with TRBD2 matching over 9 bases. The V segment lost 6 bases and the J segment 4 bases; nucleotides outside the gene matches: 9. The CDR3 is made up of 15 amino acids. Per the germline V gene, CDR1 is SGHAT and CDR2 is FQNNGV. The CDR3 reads CASSPGAGGVETQYF. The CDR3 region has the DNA TGTGCCAGCAGTCCAGGGGCGGGAGGGGTAGAGACCCAGTACTTC.

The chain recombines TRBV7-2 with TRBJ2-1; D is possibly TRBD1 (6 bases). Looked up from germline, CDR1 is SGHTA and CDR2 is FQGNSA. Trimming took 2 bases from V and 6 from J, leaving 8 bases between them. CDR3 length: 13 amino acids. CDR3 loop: CASSLYRVNEQFF. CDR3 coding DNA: TGTGCCAGCAGCTTATACAGGGTCAATGAGCAGTTCTTC.

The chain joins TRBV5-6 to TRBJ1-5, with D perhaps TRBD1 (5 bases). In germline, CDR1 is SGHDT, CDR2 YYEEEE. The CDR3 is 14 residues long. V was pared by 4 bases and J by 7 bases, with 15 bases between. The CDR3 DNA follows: TGTGCCAGCAGCACGGGGGGGGTCCGGCAGCCCCAGCATTTT. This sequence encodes CASSTGGVRQPQHF.

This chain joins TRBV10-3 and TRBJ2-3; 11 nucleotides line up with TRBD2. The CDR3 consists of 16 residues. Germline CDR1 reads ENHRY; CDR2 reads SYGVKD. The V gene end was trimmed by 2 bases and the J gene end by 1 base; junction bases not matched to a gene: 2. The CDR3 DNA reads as TGTGCCATCAGTGAGGAGGGACTAGCGGGCACAGATACGCAGTATTTT. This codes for CAISEEGLAGTDTQYF.

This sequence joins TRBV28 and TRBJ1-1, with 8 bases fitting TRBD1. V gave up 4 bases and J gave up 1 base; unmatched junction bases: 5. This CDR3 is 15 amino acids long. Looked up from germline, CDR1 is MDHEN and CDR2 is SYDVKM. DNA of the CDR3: TGTGCCAGCAGTTATACCGGGACAGGGAACACTGAAGCTTTCTTT. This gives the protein CASSYTGTGNTEAFF.

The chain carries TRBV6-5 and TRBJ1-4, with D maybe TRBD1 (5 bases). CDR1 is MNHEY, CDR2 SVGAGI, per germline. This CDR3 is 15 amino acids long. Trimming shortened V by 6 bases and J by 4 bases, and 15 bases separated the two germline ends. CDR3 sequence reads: CASRASGGGNEKLFF. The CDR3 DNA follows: TGTGCCAGCAGGGCCTCGGGGGGTGGTAATGAAAAACTGTTTTTT.

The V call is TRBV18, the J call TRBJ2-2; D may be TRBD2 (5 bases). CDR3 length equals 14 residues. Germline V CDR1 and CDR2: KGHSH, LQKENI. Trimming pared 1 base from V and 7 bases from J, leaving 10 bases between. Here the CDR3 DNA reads TGTGCCAGCTCACCACGGTCTGGGAGCGGGGAGCTGTTTTTT. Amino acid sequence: CASSPRSGSGELFF.